The text below deals with one T cell receptor (beta chain). V was trimmed by 0 bases and J by 3 bases, leaving 15 bases between them. Looked up from germline, CDR1 is MNHEY and CDR2 is SMNVEV (reference sequence). The CDR3 is 16 residues long. The sample is drawn from a study of CD8 T cells in Susac syndrome. RNA in amounts of roughly 0.45 to 1 ug was reverse transcribed with random hexamers. immunoSEQ multiplex PCR amplified TCR beta CDR3 across 54 Vbeta, 13 Jbeta. TCRdb independently ran MiXCR on the immunoSEQ multiplex PCR reads; one entry per CDR3 protein. The top ten clones hold approximately 0.11% of a sample with some 260,000 distinct CDR3 sequences, 70% to 90% of them seen once.

The genes are TRBV27 and TRBJ2-7; a possible D gene is TRBD1 (6 bases). The sequence derives from a human donor with multiple sclerosis. The specimen was CD8+ T cells from PBMCs. The CDR3: CASSLSYAQGIYEQYF. Written as DNA, the CDR3 is TGTGCCAGCAGTTTATCCTATGCACAGGGCATCTACGAGCAGTACTTC.